These T cell receptor beta chains were read from a single sample in a study of cytomegalovirus exposure and HLA in healthy donors. Some clones are missing from TCRdb's copy, which holds only in-frame ones; the method was immunoSEQ multiplex PCR. The data show 100,000 to 130,000 clones, with approximately 80% seen just once and 4% to 5% held by the top ten. Source material: PBMCs. The source of these receptors is a male donor in good health and CMV-seronegative. Both conserved end residues are trimmed from each CDR3.

J | V | CDR3
TRBJ1-6 | TRBV2 | ASSEENSYNSPLH
TRBJ1-5 | TRBV27 | ASSPRTGYSNQPQH
TRBJ2-1 | TRBV9 | ASSVGVAGGQNEQF
TRBJ1-5 | TRBV6-6 | ATNHPTGNQPQH
TRBJ1-3 | TRBV27 | ASSSQGTSGNTIY
TRBJ2-3 | TRBV5-1 | ASSLGLSTQY
TRBJ1-4 | TRBV27 | ASKVGRGPSGATNEKLF
TRBJ2-7 | TRBV4-1 | ASSPLGTGTYEQY
TRBJ1-1 | TRBV29-1 | SVFSGTEAF
TRBJ2-1 | TRBV5-1 | ASSTNGLAGYNEQF
TRBJ2-5 | TRBV7-9 | ASSRLAGGPIETQY
TRBJ2-1 | TRBV27 | ASSSYTTSGSNNEQF
TRBJ2-7 | TRBV29-1 | SVIFVASGTLSYEQY
TRBJ1-3 | TRBV7-2 | ASSYRTASGNTIY
TRBJ1-1 | TRBV10-1 | ASSSTGGNTEAF
TRBJ1-1 | TRBV19 | ASSFGGGTEAF
TRBJ1-5 | TRBV19 | ASSIFREDQPQH
TRBJ1-1 | TRBV2 | ASIGGNTEAF
TRBJ2-1 | TRBV4-1 | ASSRYPSGGRDNEQF
TRBJ2-1 | TRBV5-1 | ASSLPGLAGEVEQF
TRBJ2-3 | TRBV5-1 | ASSLGVPTDTQY
TRBJ2-7 | TRBV6-6 | ASSGLAGSYEQY
TRBJ2-7 | TRBV25-1 | ASSGIGVGTPYEQY
TRBJ2-7 | TRBV28 | ASSSGIYEQY
TRBJ1-1 | TRBV6-6 | ASSYDGTLSEAF
TRBJ2-7 | TRBV6-1 | ASSGPARGTYEQY
TRBJ2-7 | TRBV27 | ASSSGLLSYEQY
TRBJ2-1 | TRBV5-1 | ASSFAGTSASYNEQF
TRBJ2-7 | TRBV27 | ASSLRGTGGYEQY
TRBJ2-7 | TRBV7-9 | ASSSRGYEQY
TRBJ2-7 | TRBV6-5 | ASSYSGQGSYEQY
TRBJ2-4 | TRBV5-1 | ASSLAAGGFTNIQY
TRBJ2-1 | TRBV4-1 | ASSQALGLASREF
TRBJ2-3 | TRBV18 | ASSPREDTQY
TRBJ2-7 | TRBV6-1 | ASSKMTGTYEQY
TRBJ1-2 | TRBV6-4 | ASSDSPGVRGYT
TRBJ2-7 | TRBV7-8 | ASTPMRGAFYEQY
TRBJ1-1 | TRBV9 | ASSRSMNTEAF
TRBJ2-1 | TRBV7-2 | ASSLAGVAYNEQF
TRBJ1-1 | TRBV7-9 | ASSLGGGSPEAF
TRBJ2-5 | TRBV10-1 | ASSESSRKETQY
TRBJ2-6 | TRBV15 | ATSRETGLAGANVLT
TRBJ2-1 | TRBV18 | ASSPLQGTYNEQF
TRBJ2-2 | TRBV19 | ASHTGPPNTGELF
TRBJ1-5 | TRBV6-1 | ASSQTGVGNQPQH
TRBJ1-3 | TRBV2 | ASAKDGTHSGNTIY
TRBJ2-7 | TRBV27 | ASSLSIPDRGYEQY
TRBJ2-7 | TRBV28 | ASSLNGGSYEQY
TRBJ2-7 | TRBV11-2 | ASSLRNSYEQY
TRBJ1-1 | TRBV5-1 | VSSLGGQNTEAF
TRBJ2-5 | TRBV5-1 | ASSLTGQGVKTQY
TRBJ1-1 | TRBV2 | ASSVGGLFTEAF
TRBJ2-1 | TRBV6-5 | ASSYGQGEGNEQF
TRBJ2-7 | TRBV7-8 | ASSDRYYEQY
TRBJ2-7 | TRBV11-1 | ASSFPGTGFYEQY
TRBJ2-1 | TRBV10-1 | ASSVGVAGANEQF
TRBJ2-7 | TRBV11-2 | ASSRLAGGIPEQY
TRBJ1-1 | TRBV7-2 | ASSWGMNTEAF
TRBJ2-7 | TRBV27 | ASSLQGSYEQY